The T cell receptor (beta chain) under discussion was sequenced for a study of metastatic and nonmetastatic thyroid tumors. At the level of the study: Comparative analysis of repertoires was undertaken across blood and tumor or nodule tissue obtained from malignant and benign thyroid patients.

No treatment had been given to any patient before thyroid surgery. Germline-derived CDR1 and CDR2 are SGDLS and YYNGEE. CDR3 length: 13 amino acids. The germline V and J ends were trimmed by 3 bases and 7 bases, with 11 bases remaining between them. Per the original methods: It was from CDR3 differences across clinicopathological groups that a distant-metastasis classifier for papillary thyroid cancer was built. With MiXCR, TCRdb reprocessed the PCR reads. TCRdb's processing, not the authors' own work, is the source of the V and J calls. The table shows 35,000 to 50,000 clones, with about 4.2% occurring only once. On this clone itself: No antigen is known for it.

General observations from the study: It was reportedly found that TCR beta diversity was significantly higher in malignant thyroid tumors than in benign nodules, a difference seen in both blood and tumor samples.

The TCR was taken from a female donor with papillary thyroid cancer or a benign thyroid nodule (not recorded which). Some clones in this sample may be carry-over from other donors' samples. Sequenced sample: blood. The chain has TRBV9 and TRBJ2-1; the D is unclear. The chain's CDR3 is CASSGLVVNEQFF. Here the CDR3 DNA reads TGTGCCAGCAGCGGCCTAGTGGTGAATGAGCAGTTCTTC.